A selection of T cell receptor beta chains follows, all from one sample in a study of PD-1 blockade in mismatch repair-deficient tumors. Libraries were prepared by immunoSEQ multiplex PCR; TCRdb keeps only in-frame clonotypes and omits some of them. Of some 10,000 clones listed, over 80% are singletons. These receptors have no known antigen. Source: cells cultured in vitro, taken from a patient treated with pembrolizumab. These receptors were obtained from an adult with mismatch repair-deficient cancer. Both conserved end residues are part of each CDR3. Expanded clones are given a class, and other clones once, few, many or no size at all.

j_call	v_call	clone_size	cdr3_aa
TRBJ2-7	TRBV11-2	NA	CASSLDSGEDPYEQYF
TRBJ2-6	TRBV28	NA	CASSLYRGSSGANVLTF
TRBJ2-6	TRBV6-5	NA	CASSYARDSGANVLTF
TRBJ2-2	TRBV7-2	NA	CASSLALSEGELFF
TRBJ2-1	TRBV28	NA	CASSLVGGDEQFF
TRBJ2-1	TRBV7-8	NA	CASSLLTYNEQFF
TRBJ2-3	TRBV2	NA	CATSPGRSGREFTDTQYF
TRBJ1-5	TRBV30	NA	CAWSSGEGQPQHF
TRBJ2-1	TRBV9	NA	CASNTPEAGGYNEQFF
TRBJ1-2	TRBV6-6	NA	CASSQTIQGGYTF
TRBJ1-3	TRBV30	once	CAWINWGNTIYF
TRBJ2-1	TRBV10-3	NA	CAIKASGISNEQFF
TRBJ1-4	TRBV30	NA	CAWDNGEKLFF
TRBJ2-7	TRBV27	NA	CASSPGRYEQYF
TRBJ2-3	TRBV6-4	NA	CASSDSGTRPDTQYF
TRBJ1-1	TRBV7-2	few	CASSDRRAPEDMNTEAFF
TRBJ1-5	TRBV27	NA	CASSLLGHSEQPQHF
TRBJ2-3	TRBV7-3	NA	CASSLVRITDTQYF
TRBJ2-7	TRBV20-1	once	CSARDDLEQYF
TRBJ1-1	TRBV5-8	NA	CASSKDWNTEAFF
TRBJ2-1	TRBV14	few	CASSPRTSGRLPNEQFF
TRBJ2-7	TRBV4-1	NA	CASSQDRDFSYEQYF
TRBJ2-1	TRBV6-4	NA	CASSELPYNEQFF
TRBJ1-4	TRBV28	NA	CASSLRTVGFNEKLFF
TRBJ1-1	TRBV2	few	CASSSYRGLYTEAFF
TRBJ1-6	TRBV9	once	CASSASGQTYSPLHF
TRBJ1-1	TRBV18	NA	CASSGTGLNTEAFF
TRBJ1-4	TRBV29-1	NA	CSSSGTGGEKLFF
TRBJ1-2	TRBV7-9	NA	CASSLRSLSTF
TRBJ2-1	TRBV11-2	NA	CASSPNRDNEQFF
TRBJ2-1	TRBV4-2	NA	CASSQALAGGHNEQFF
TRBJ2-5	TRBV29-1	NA	CSVEDLQEGRMETQYF
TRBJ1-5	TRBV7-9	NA	CASEGGRDNQPQHF
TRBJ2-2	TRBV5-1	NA	CASSPWGQNTGELFF
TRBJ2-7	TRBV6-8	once	CASKRPAYEQYF
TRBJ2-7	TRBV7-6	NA	CASSLGSGNYEQYF
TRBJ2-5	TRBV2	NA	CASSRGLAGGEETQYF
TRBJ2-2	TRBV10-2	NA	CASTGGLGTGELFF
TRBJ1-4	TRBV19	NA	CVWQLNEKLFF
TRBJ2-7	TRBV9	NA	CASSVGTSGKYEQYF
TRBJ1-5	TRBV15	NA	CATSRDLGNQPQHF
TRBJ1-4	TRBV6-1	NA	CASNSVWGEKLFF
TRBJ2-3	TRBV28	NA	CASSPRLGSGRDTDTQYF
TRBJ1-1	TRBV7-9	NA	CASSLDRGTEAFF
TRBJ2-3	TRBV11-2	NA	CASSFTSGRAAQYF
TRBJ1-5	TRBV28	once	CASRPGRKNSNQPQHF
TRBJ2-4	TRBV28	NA	CASSSLPGDIFLLSKNIQYF
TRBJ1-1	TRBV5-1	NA	CASSSDPRDRDFTKAFF
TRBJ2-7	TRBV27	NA	CASSSGTPYEQYF
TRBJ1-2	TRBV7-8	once	CASSLGPAGTYGYTF
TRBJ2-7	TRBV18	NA	CASSFGPGEQYF
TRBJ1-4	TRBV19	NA	CASSIRVGTDLPEKLFF
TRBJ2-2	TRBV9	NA	CASSVDLRTSGSLAGELFF
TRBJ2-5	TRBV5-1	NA	CASSLGDSQETQYF
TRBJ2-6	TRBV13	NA	CASSFRGSGANVLTF
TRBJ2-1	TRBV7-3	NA	CASSPAGTSGRNTYNEQFF
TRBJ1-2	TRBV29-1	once	CSATKSESYGYTF